This T cell receptor (beta chain) emerged from a study of T cell repertoires in cytomegalovirus infection. Overall study: CMV infection together with matching HLA type was indicated by public TCR beta signatures. Study-wide results and limits: Adding up the frequency of public TCR beta families identified people who carried CMV plus the relevant HLA. HLA-C-restricted CMV-specific TCR beta clonotypes prevailed in the ex vivo response.

V was trimmed by 0 bases and J by 1 base, leaving 13 bases between them. Per the germline V gene, CDR1 is SGHAT and CDR2 is FQNNGV. The CDR3 sequence is 17 residues long. TCRdb analysed the reads with MiXCR anew, one entry per CDR3 protein. The table shows around 450,000 distinct CDR3 sequences, with 25% to 40% occurring only once. This clonotype has ten or more counts. What it binds is unknown. This TCR came from a human donor in good health (CMV status not recorded). Some clones in this sample may be carry-over from other donors' samples. The J gene is TRBJ1-5, the V gene TRBV11-2; D is unclear. Material: PBMCs. In DNA, the CDR3 is TGTGCCAGCAGCTTAGAGGGCGCTGGGTTGAGCAATCAGCCCCAGCATTTT. Translation gives CASSLEGAGLSNQPQHF. Complete variable domain (other parts from reference TRBV11-2 and TRBJ1-5): EAGVAQSPRYKIIEKRQSVAFWCNPISGHATLYWYQQILGQGPKLLIQFQNNGVVDDSQLPKDRFSAERLKGVDSTLKIQPAKLEDSAVYLCASSLEGAGLSNQPQHFGDGTRLSIL.